The subject of this entry is one TCR beta chain. Its target is not known. Trimming removed 4 bases at V and 7 bases at J, with 8 bases between. Germline values: CDR1 DFQATT, CDR2 SNEGSKA (reference sequence). This CDR3 has 11 residues. The record originates from a study of blood T cells in healthy people across ages. A second PCR of about 7 to 12 cycles used a sample-barcoded 5' primer and a J-beta primer mix. Researchers report that a template-switch adaptor with 12 random nucleotides tagged each cDNA molecule. Each single sample gave us at least 2.5 million CDR3-containing paired-end reads. MiXCR was run by TCRdb on the 5' RACE reads, yielding one entry per CDR3 protein. The sample consists of roughly 2 million distinct CDR3 sequences, approximately 50% of them appearing once. Sample donors were healthy Caucasian individuals that came from Russia, aged about 6 to 100. Notes on the study in general: Shifts in expanded clonotypes may have been confounded by donor CMV status, which was unknown.

What was sequenced was blood. The origin of this receptor is a woman between 35 and 50 years old in good health. V and J are TRBV20-1 and TRBJ2-1; D remains unclear. The DNA for the CDR3 is TGCAGTGCTACCCGCACTAATGAGCAGTTCTTC. This gives the protein CSATRTNEQFF.